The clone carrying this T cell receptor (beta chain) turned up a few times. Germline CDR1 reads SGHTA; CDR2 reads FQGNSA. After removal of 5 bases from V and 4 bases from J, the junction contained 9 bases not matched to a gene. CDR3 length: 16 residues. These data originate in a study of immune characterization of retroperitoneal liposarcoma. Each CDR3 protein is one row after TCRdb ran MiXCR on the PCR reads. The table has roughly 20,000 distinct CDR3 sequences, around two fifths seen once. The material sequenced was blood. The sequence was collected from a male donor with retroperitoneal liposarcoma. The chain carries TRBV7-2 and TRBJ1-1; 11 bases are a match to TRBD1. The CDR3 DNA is TGTGCCAGCAGCCTAAGGGCCGGGACAGGGGGCACTGAAGCTTTCTTT. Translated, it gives CASSLRAGTGGTEAFF.